A selection of T cell receptor beta chains follows, all from one sample in a study of cytomegalovirus exposure and HLA in healthy donors. Data came from immunoSEQ multiplex PCR; TCRdb stores just in-frame clones and leaves some out. The data contain 110,000 or so clones, approximately 90% of them singletons. The sample comprised PBMCs. The receptors shown here come from a young man in good health and CMV-seropositive. Both conserved end residues are part of each CDR3. Fields, in order: D gene, V gene, clone size, J gene, CDR3 DNA, CDR3 protein. The D gene is left open where the match is weak. The size entry is marked missing in some rows and otherwise reads once, few, many or a size class.

TRBD1,TRBV19,-,TRBJ2-7,TGTGCCAGTAGTATTCCGGGACAGGGAATCTACGAGCAGTACTTC,CASSIPGQGIYEQYF
TRBD1,TRBV7-9,-,TRBJ1-2,TGTGCCAGCAGCTTAGCTGGGACAGAGCACTATGGCTACACCTTC,CASSLAGTEHYGYTF
-,TRBV4-2,-,TRBJ2-7,TGTGCCAGCAGCCAGTTACCTTTAGGTGGAGGGGTCTACGAGCAGTACTTC,CASSQLPLGGGVYEQYF
-,TRBV2,few,TRBJ2-7,TGTGCCAGCAGTGAGCAGGCAACTTACGAGCAGTACTTC,CASSEQATYEQYF
-,TRBV5-8,-,TRBJ1-3,TGTGCCCCCCTTAGTTGGGGGCCTTCTGGAAACACCATATATTTT,CAPLSWGPSGNTIYF
-,TRBV2,-,TRBJ2-7,TGTGCCAGCAGTGGAGCAGGCTTAGCGTCCTACGAGCAGTACTTC,CASSGAGLASYEQYF
TRBD1,TRBV28,-,TRBJ1-2,TGTGCCAGCAGTTCGGGACAGCCGTACTATGGCTACACCTTC,CASSSGQPYYGYTF
-,TRBV27,-,TRBJ2-7,TGTGCCAGCAGTTTGAAGGGACTCGGAACCTACGAGCAGTACTTC,CASSLKGLGTYEQYF
-,TRBV5-6,-,TRBJ2-5,TGTGCCAGCAGCCGGTTAACTAGCTCGGGTGAGACCCAGTACTTC,CASSRLTSSGETQYF
-,TRBV5-1,once,TRBJ2-3,TGCGCCAGCAGCACCGGGGAGACAGATACGCAGTATTTT,CASSTGETDTQYF
-,TRBV21-1,-,TRBJ2-2,TGTGCCAGCAGCACAAACGGGACTACGATAACCGGGGAGCTGTTTTTT,CASSTNGTTITGELFF
-,TRBV6-5,-,TRBJ1-1,TGTGCCAGCAGTAAAGACAGACGCACTGAAGCTTTCTTT,CASSKDRRTEAFF
-,TRBV7-6,-,TRBJ2-3,TGTGCCAGCAGCTCGCAGGGGGGCCGCACAGATACGCAGTATTTT,CASSSQGGRTDTQYF
-,TRBV7-2,-,TRBJ1-5,TGTGCCAGCAGCTTAAGGGGGAACAATCAGCCCCAGCATTTT,CASSLRGNNQPQHF
-,TRBV6-6,once,TRBJ2-3,TGTGCCAGCACCCTGGGGGGGCCGAGAGATACGCAGTATTTT,CASTLGGPRDTQYF
TRBD2,TRBV6-5,-,TRBJ2-1,TGTGCCAGCAGACTAGCGGGGAGGTACAATGAGCAGTTCTTC,CASRLAGRYNEQFF
TRBD1,TRBV11-2,-,TRBJ2-7,TGTGCCAGCAGCCCCCTCGGGACAGATACTACCTACGAGCAGTACTTC,CASSPLGTDTTYEQYF
-,TRBV28,-,TRBJ1-2,TGTGCCAGCAGTTTCGGACTTCTTAACTATGGCTACACCTTC,CASSFGLLNYGYTF
-,TRBV2,-,TRBJ1-1,TGTGCCAGCAGCGCCGACAGAAACACTGAAGCTTTCTTT,CASSADRNTEAFF
TRBD1,TRBV5-7,-,TRBJ1-1,TGTGCCAGCAGCTTCCCGGGACAGGGGAAGAGGTGGTACACTGAAGCTTTCTTT,CASSFPGQGKRWYTEAFF
-,TRBV5-6,-,TRBJ2-2,TGTGCCAGCAGCCTCCGGGTGGCCAGGGAGCTGTTTTTT,CASSLRVARELFF
TRBD1,TRBV2,-,TRBJ1-5,TGTGCCAGCAGTCTAATTCCAGGGGGGATCAGCAATCAGCCCCAGCATTTT,CASSLIPGGISNQPQHF
TRBD1,TRBV19,-,TRBJ1-5,TGTGCCAGTAGGGACAGGGTAGCTCGTAGCAATCAGCCCCAGCATTTT,CASRDRVARSNQPQHF
TRBD2,TRBV5-1,-,TRBJ2-3,TGCGCCAGCAGCTTTAGCGGGGATAGGACAGATACGCAGTATTTT,CASSFSGDRTDTQYF
-,TRBV4-3,-,TRBJ2-2,TGCGCCAGCAGCCAAGAACGAGGCCGTGGAACCGGGGAGCTGTTTTTT,CASSQERGRGTGELFF
TRBD1,TRBV27,-,TRBJ2-3,TGTGCCAGCAGCAGCAAAAAAGGACAGGGACCCGGGAGCACAGATACGCAGTATTTT,CASSSKKGQGPGSTDTQYF
TRBD2,TRBV5-4,few,TRBJ2-7,TGTGCCACGAGCCCTAGCGGGCACTCCTACGAGCAGTACTTC,CATSPSGHSYEQYF
-,TRBV18,-,TRBJ2-7,TGTGCCAGCTCACCACCGTTCGATCCTATAAGGGGCGAGCAGTACTTC,CASSPPFDPIRGEQYF
-,TRBV29-1,-,TRBJ1-2,TGCAGCGTCACCGGGACATGGAATGGCTACACCTTC,CSVTGTWNGYTF
-,TRBV27,-,TRBJ1-6,TGTGCCAGCACCCTAAATTCACCCCTCCACTTT,CASTLNSPLHF
-,TRBV2,-,TRBJ2-4,TGTGCCAGCAGTGATCCTAGACCCGGGATAGCCAAAAACATTCAGTACTTC,CASSDPRPGIAKNIQYF
TRBD1,TRBV11-2,few,TRBJ2-5,TGTGCCAGCAGCTGGGGACAGGGAAGAGAGACCCAGTACTTC,CASSWGQGRETQYF
TRBD1,TRBV18,-,TRBJ2-5,TGTGCCAGCTCACAGATAGGAACCGGGACAGGGGGCCGGGAGACCCAGTACTTC,CASSQIGTGTGGRETQYF
TRBD1,TRBV27,-,TRBJ1-1,TGTGCCAGCAGTAAAACAGGGGGCGTCGGGCGGGAAGCTTTCTTT,CASSKTGGVGREAFF
TRBD2,TRBV2,-,TRBJ2-1,TGTGCCATCATCGAAACTAGCGGATACAATGAGCAGTTCTTC,CAIIETSGYNEQFF
-,TRBV5-1,-,TRBJ1-1,TGCGCCAGCAGCCCGGTCCCTGACAGGCTGAACACTGAAGCTTTCTTT,CASSPVPDRLNTEAFF
-,TRBV2,-,TRBJ2-7,TGTGCCAGCAGTGACAGACAGACCTACGAGCAGTACTTC,CASSDRQTYEQYF
-,TRBV2,-,TRBJ1-3,TGTGCCACCACCGGGTTATTGGGACAAGAGGAAGGAAACACCATATATTTT,CATTGLLGQEEGNTIYF
-,TRBV28,-,TRBJ1-6,TGTGCCAGCAGTTTATTCCCTACCTATAATTCACCCCTCCACTTT,CASSLFPTYNSPLHF
-,TRBV7-8,-,TRBJ1-3,TGTGCCAGCAGCTTATCCAGGGCACGCACGAAATCTTCTGGAAACACCATATATTTT,CASSLSRARTKSSGNTIYF
TRBD1,TRBV28,-,TRBJ2-2,TGTGCCAGCTGGGGGCGACAGGGCATGAACACCGGGGAGCTGTTTTTT,CASWGRQGMNTGELFF
-,TRBV6-5,-,TRBJ1-1,TGTGCCAGCAGTCGAATGTACGGGACTGAAGCTTTCTTT,CASSRMYGTEAFF
-,TRBV7-8,-,TRBJ1-4,TGTGCCAGCAGCCCCCGGACAAATGAAAAACTGTTTTTT,CASSPRTNEKLFF
-,TRBV19,-,TRBJ1-2,TGTGCCAGTATATCCCCCTCAGGGTTCGGCTACACCTTC,CASISPSGFGYTF
-,TRBV19,few,TRBJ2-1,TGTGCCAGTAGTCCACGGGGTGACTCCTACAATGAGCAGTTCTTC,CASSPRGDSYNEQFF
TRBD1,TRBV11-2,-,TRBJ2-7,TGTGCCAGCGGAAATCTGGGTTCCCGGGACAGAGCCTACGAGCAGTACTTC,CASGNLGSRDRAYEQYF
-,TRBV27,-,TRBJ1-3,TGTGCCAGCAGTCCCAGGGGATCCCGAAACACCATATATTTT,CASSPRGSRNTIYF
-,TRBV13,-,TRBJ2-7,TGTGCCAGCAGCTTCGGGGCCTACGAGCAGTACTTC,CASSFGAYEQYF
TRBD1,TRBV5-1,few,TRBJ1-1,TGCGCCAGCAGCTTTGAATTTTCTCTCCGGCGGGACAGGGGATCGAACACTGAAGCTTTCTTT,CASSFEFSLRRDRGSNTEAFF